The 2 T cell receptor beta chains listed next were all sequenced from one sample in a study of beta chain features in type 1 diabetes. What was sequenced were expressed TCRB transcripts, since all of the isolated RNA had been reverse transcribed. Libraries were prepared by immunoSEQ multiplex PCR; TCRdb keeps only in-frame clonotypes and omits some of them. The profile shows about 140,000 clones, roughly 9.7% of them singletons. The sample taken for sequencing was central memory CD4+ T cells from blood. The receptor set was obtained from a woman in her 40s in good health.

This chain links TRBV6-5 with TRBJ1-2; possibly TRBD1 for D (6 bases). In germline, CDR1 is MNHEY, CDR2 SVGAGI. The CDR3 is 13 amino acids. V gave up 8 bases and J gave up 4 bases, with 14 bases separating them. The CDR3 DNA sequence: TGTGCCAGCCAAGGGGGGGGGCTCTATGGCTACACCTTC. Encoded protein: CASQGGGLYGYTF.

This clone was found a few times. The CDR3 reads CASSSLQGKGEKLFF. In DNA, the CDR3 is TGTGCCAGCAGCTCCCTTCAGGGGAAGGGTGAAAAACTGTTTTTT. This chain uses TRBV11-2 with TRBJ1-4; a possible D gene is TRBD1 (6 bases). There are 15 residues in the CDR3. V lost 4 bases and J lost 7, with 16 bases in between. The V gene's germline CDR1 is SGHAT and CDR2 FQNNGV.